The TCR beta chain described here comes from a study of beta chain features in type 1 diabetes. Regarding this clone: Its antigen is unknown.

Study conclusions and caveats: Individuals with type 1 diabetes displayed fewer insertions and more deletions at VDJ junctions. When Type 1 diabetes patients were examined, their TCRB CDR3s proved moderately but significantly shorter in all four CD4+ subsets. Researchers cautioned that cDNA sequencing could over-represent cells with high TCR expression.

Sorting of CD4+ naive, central memory, regulatory and stem cell-like memory cells was performed via CD45RO/CCR7/CD25/CD127/CD95/CD27. Expressed TCRB transcripts got sequenced, as all isolated RNA was reverse transcribed. Generated by immunoSEQ multiplex PCR, the TCRdb table keeps only in-frame clones and is missing some. The sample lists over 300,000 clones, roughly 8% occurring once. The sample consisted of central memory CD4+ T cells from blood. The receptor was derived from a woman aged 18-29 years in good health.

CDR3 nucleotide sequence: TGTGCCAGCAGCTCCACCTCCGACAGCAAAAACATTCAGTACTTC. Its translation is CASSSTSDSKNIQYF. The V and J genes are TRBV7-2 and TRBJ2-4; TRBD1 is a possible D gene (5 bases). This CDR3 spans 15 amino acids. The germline V gene encodes CDR1 SGHTA and CDR2 FQGNSA. Deletions cut 4 bases from V and 3 bases from J, with 13 bases between.